These 18 T cell receptor beta chains originate from one sample sequenced in a study of blood T cell repertoires in COVID-19. Profiled with immunoSEQ multiplex PCR; TCRdb holds only in-frame clones, not every one. In the table there are around 200,000 clones, 90% of which are singletons. Source material: PBMCs or T cells enriched from blood (not recorded which). The receptor set was obtained from a man aged 25-45 years who had recovered from COVID-19.

This clone was observed once. V gene TRBV7-2 combines with J gene TRBJ2-7; TRBD1 matches at 8 bases. The CDR3 contains 16 residues. CDR1 and CDR2 (germline): SGHTA, FQGNSA. J was trimmed by 4 bases and V by 2 bases; bases with no gene match: 10. The CDR3 DNA sequence: TGTGCCAGCAGCTTAAATACAGGGGGTTCGATATACGAGCAGTACTTC. Translation: CASSLNTGGSIYEQYF.

The chain joins TRBV27 to TRBJ2-1; 8 bases are a match to TRBD2. Germline V lookup: CDR1 MNHEY, CDR2 SMNVEV (reference sequence). This CDR3 is 15 amino acids long. The V and J ends lost 3 bases and 4 bases, in that order; junction bases with no gene match: 5. The CDR3 here is CASSFAGGQYNEQFF. The CDR3 DNA reads TGTGCCAGCAGTTTTGCGGGAGGACAGTACAATGAGCAGTTCTTC.

The chain has TRBV7-9 and TRBJ2-5; 13 bases line up with TRBD2. The junction had 9 bases not matched to a gene; V was cut back by 3 bases and J by 5 bases. In germline, CDR1 is SEHNR, CDR2 FQNEAQ (reference sequence). This CDR3 contains 17 residues. The CDR3 DNA is TGTGCCAGCAGCTTGGGACTAGCGGGATATTCAGGGGAGACCCAGTACTTC. Encoded protein: CASSLGLAGYSGETQYF.

This clone was counted only a few times. The gene calls are TRBV21-1 and TRBJ1-2; TRBD1 is the table's D call and was not checked against the DNA. TRBV21-1 has pseudogene status. The CDR3 has 16 amino acids. The CDR3 sequence: CASSKVDGPPFYGYTF. CDR3 nucleotide sequence: TGTGCCAGCAGCAAAGTAGATGGGCCGCCTTTCTATGGCTACACCTTC.

The chain employs TRBV6-5 and TRBJ1-1; D is unresolved. Between the trimmed V and J ends, which lost 6 bases and 0 bases, there was a span of 11 bases. The CDR3 loop spans 14 amino acids. Germline lookup yields CDR1 MNHEY and CDR2 SVGAGI. CDR3 protein: CASSPRRVNTEAFF. The CDR3 bases are TGTGCCAGCAGCCCACGACGGGTGAACACTGAAGCTTTCTTT.

The chain employs TRBV2 and TRBJ1-4; the D is unclear. Trimming cost V 3 bases and J 3 bases, with 8 bases left between them. CDR1 and CDR2 from the germline V gene are SNHLY and FYNNEI. CDR3 size: 14 residues. This CDR3 reads CASSDSQSNEKLFF. The CDR3 DNA reads TGTGCCAGCAGTGATTCGCAGTCTAATGAAAAACTGTTTTTT. The entire variable domain, with the rest obtained from reference TRBV2 and TRBJ1-4, is as follows: EPEVTQTPSHQVTQMGQEVILRCVPISNHLYFYWYRQILGQKVEFLVSFYNNEISEKSEIFDDQFSVERPDGSNFTLKIRSTKLEDSAMYFCASSDSQSNEKLFFGSGTQLSVL.

The V and J genes are TRBV5-1 and TRBJ2-7; 8 bases map to TRBD1. The V gene's germline CDR1 is SGHRS and CDR2 YFSETQ. The CDR3 length is 11 residues. With 7 bases clipped from V and 6 bases from J, the junction kept 3 bases outside the gene matches. CDR3 residues: CASRTGLEQYF. The CDR3 DNA sequence: TGCGCCAGCCGGACAGGGCTCGAGCAGTACTTC.

V usage is TRBV27 and J usage is TRBJ2-3, with 7 bases that match TRBD1. There are 15 residues in the CDR3. Germline CDR1 reads MNHEY; CDR2 reads SMNVEV (reference sequence). The J segment lost 4 bases and the V segment lost 0 bases, leaving 4 bases of the junction unmatched. The CDR3 loop is CASSLSATGADTQYF. CDR3 nucleotide sequence: TGTGCCAGCAGTTTATCGGCCACAGGGGCAGATACGCAGTATTTT.

The rearrangement links TRBV6-5 to TRBJ2-2; 8 bases fit TRBD1. CDR3 size: 15 residues. The J segment lost 4 bases and the V segment lost 6 bases, leaving 7 bases of the junction unmatched. Germline V lookup: CDR1 MNHEY, CDR2 SVGAGI. CDR3 sequence: CASSIQGVGTGELFF. DNA of the CDR3: TGTGCCAGCAGCATACAGGGGGTTGGCACCGGGGAGCTGTTTTTT.

The chain has TRBV2 and TRBJ1-4; 7 bases are shared with TRBD1. The ends lost 5 bases at V and 5 bases at J; junction bases unmatched: 8. The germline V gene has CDR1 SNHLY and CDR2 FYNNEI. The CDR3 is 15 amino acids. The CDR3 DNA is TGTGCCAGCAGTCCGGCCGGGACAGAGAATGAAAAACTGTTTTTT. Residues: CASSPAGTENEKLFF.

The chain joins TRBV23-1 to TRBJ1-2, with no clear D. TRBV23-1 is reported as an ORF; its role is uncertain. Trimming cost V 6 bases and J 1 base, with 9 bases left between them. There are 13 residues in the CDR3. The CDR3 here is CASRRGFNYGYTF. DNA for the CDR3: TGCGCCAGCAGGAGAGGGTTTAACTATGGCTACACCTTC.

V and J are TRBV10-3 and TRBJ2-1; TRBD1 aligns across 12 bases. V lost 6 bases and J lost 16; bases outside the gene matches: 16. Germline CDR1 and CDR2: ENHRY and SYGVKD. The CDR3 has 15 residues. The CDR3 DNA reads TGTGCCATCAGGGGCGGGACGGGACAGGGGGCTTCGATCTTCTTC. Residues: CAIRGGTGQGASIFF.

Here the CDR3 DNA reads TGCGCCAGCAGTGGGTCAGGGGGCTCGGAGACCCAGTACTTC. It translates to CASSGSGGSETQYF. This sequence joins TRBV10-1 and TRBJ2-5; 8 positions agree with TRBD1. The CDR3 totals 14 residues. The V gene end was trimmed by 4 bases and the J gene end by 5 bases; junction bases not matched to a gene: 6. Germline lookup yields CDR1 WNHNN and CDR2 SYGVQD (reference sequence).

The genes are TRBV10-1 and TRBJ2-7; maybe TRBD1 (5 bases). The CDR3 length is 15 residues. Germline values: CDR1 WNHNN, CDR2 SYGVQD (reference sequence). Trimming stripped 0 bases from V and 2 bases from J, with 11 bases between. The CDR3 coding sequence is TGCGCCAGCAGTGAGTCGGGGCAGGGTACCTACGAGCAGTACTTC. Its translation is CASSESGQGTYEQYF.

The CDR3 nucleotides read TGTGCCAGCGCTTTGACACCGAACACCGGGGAGCTGTTTTTT. As protein: CASALTPNTGELFF. This sequence joins TRBV7-9 and TRBJ2-2; D is undetermined. Germline V gene lookup returns CDR1 SEHNR and CDR2 FQNEAQ (reference sequence). The CDR3 totals 14 residues. V was trimmed by 8 bases and J by 0 bases, leaving 10 bases between them.

The chain combines TRBV28 with TRBJ2-1; D is perhaps TRBD2 (8 bases). Trimming shortened V by 6 bases and J by 5 bases, and 17 bases separated the two germline ends. Per germline, CDR1 MDHEN and CDR2 SYDVKM. The CDR3 runs to 15 residues. The chain's CDR3 is CASRTGGTVNNEQFF. The CDR3 bases are TGTGCCAGCAGGACGGGGGGGACAGTTAACAATGAGCAGTTCTTC.

The chain combines TRBV4-3 with TRBJ1-3, with 7 bases matching TRBD1. Unmatched junction bases numbered 6, after V lost 3 bases and J lost 4 bases. The CDR3 sequence is 15 residues long. The germline V gene encodes CDR1 LGHNA and CDR2 YSLEER. The CDR3 sequence is CASSHGGGWGNTIYF. CDR3 nucleotide sequence: TGCGCCAGCAGCCACGGAGGGGGCTGGGGAAACACCATATATTTT.

This clone was seen only once. This sequence joins TRBV19 and TRBJ2-1; TRBD2 agrees at 9 bases. Trimming cost V 8 bases and J 3 bases; bases outside gene matches: 5. In germline, CDR1 is LNHDA, CDR2 SQIVND (reference sequence). The length of the CDR3 is 14 residues. DNA for the CDR3: TGTGCCAGTCGAACTAGCGGGCTCTACAATGAGCAGTTCTTC. This encodes CASRTSGLYNEQFF.